This T cell receptor beta chain was sequenced during a study of blood T cell repertoires in COVID-19. Unmatched junction bases numbered 9, after V lost 0 bases and J lost 5 bases. Per germline, CDR1 SGDLS and CDR2 YYNGEE. The CDR3 is made up of 17 amino acids. Measured with immunoSEQ multiplex PCR; TCRdb has only the in-frame clones, and not every one. The data show approximately 270,000 clones, roughly 89% seen once. The rearrangement uses TRBV9 and TRBJ2-3; TRBD2 matches 10 bases. The source material was PBMCs or T cells enriched from blood (not recorded which). The TCR originated in a woman in her fifties or sixties who had recovered from COVID-19. In DNA form, the CDR3 reads TGTGCCAGCAGCGTAGCGGGGGGGGCTAGCGGGAGAGATACGCAGTATTTT. Translating gives CASSVAGGASGRDTQYF.